This T cell receptor (beta chain) was identified in a study of identical twins. A universal primer site arose from template switching, and cDNA bore unique molecular identifiers. TCRdb re-analysed the 5' RACE reads in MiXCR, keeping a single row per CDR3 protein. The table has about 460,000 distinct CDR3 sequences, 13% to 15% seen once. In its sample, this clonotype was seen a few times. Antigen specificity is unknown. The CDR3 is made up of 17 amino acids. The V gene's germline CDR1 is LNHNV and CDR2 YYDKDF (reference sequence). Trimming cost V 0 bases and J 8 bases, with 19 bases left between them. General study points: Twin-shared out-of-frame alpha sequences were enriched for low generation probability. Possibly, invariant MAIT and iNKT cells partly confounded zero-insertion analyses.

These data also formed part of another study, on yellow fever vaccine responses in identical twins.

The clonotype originates from a woman aged 18-29 years in good health. Input material: CD4+ T cells sorted from blood. V is TRBV15 and J is TRBJ1-4, with D maybe TRBD1 (6 bases). This CDR3 reads CATSRDLVGGADEKLFF. For the CDR3, the DNA is TGTGCCACCAGCAGAGATCTCGTGGGGGGGGCGGACGAAAAACTGTTTTTT.